The sequence of this T cell receptor beta chain was determined in a study of identical twins (dated by TCRdb to the mid-2010s). Regarding the research as a whole: TCR alpha and beta repertoires from monozygotic twins, unrelated adults of various ages and cord blood were deep-sequenced to test whether fetal clonotypes persist. To rule out contamination, the twin experiments were replicated at different times with different library preparation protocols.

A note on this clonotype: Its antigen is unknown. Base qualities are not provided; no much larger clone lies one nucleotide away.

What the study reported, not specific to this receptor: Abundant cord blood beta clonotypes had fewer insertions, young adult naive repertoires showed a similar but weaker trend, and memory repertoires showed no such trend. Compared with coincidental sharing between unrelated individuals, out-of-frame TCR alpha sequences shared between twins had an excess of sequences with low generation probability. Zero-insertion analyses could be partly confounded by invariant T cells such as MAIT and iNKT, although diverse VJ usage argued against such confounding for most clonotypes. In monozygotic twins, out-of-frame TCR alpha sharing was systematically underestimated by recombination models, although the models agreed with sharing between unrelated individuals. Because the same donors could not be followed over many years, the conclusions relied on cross-sectional statistical analysis. In beta out-of-frame sequences, excess twin sharing was weaker, because having fewer shared sequences lowered the signal-to-noise ratio.

The method behind the library was 5' RACE. These reads were obtained on an Illumina HiSeq 2000. Template switching introduced a universal primer binding site; the final cDNA contained a unique molecular identifier, enabling accurate counting of TCR cDNA molecules. Specific primers in the conserved constant-segment region were used to synthesize first-strand cDNA for the TCR alpha and beta chains. To control for contamination, every cDNA library was double barcoded, receiving both a SMART-Mk sample barcode and Illumina barcodes. Two successive PCR steps introduced TruSeq adapter sequences along with Illumina sample barcodes. TCR alpha and beta cDNA libraries were sequenced on the Illumina HiSeq platform with custom primers. Regarding the original processing steps: Raw reads were processed with MiGEC to extract unique molecular identifiers, and MiXCR was used to determine CDR3 positions. Recombination models were inferred per individual with the repgenHMM and IGoR tools using an EM algorithm. The analysis of shared clonotypes was done with the tcR package in R, with sharing normalized by the product of cloneset sizes. Out-of-frame nonproductive sequences were analyzed to study raw recombination free of thymic and clonal selection effects. TCRdb applied fastp at Q25 and MiXCR to the public reads, then kept only in-frame beta chains. Rows with a matching CDR3 protein are joined into one entry that keeps the most common DNA and genes. TCRdb, not the original authors, processed these V and J calls. This sample has fewer than 900,000 distinct CDR3 sequences in its table, and less than 25% of those were observed once. Of the sample, over 4% falls within the top ten clones.

All donors were healthy Caucasians. Three pairs of female monozygotic twins, all aged about 18 to 30 years, were included in the twin cohort. Peripheral blood mononuclear cells were used as the source from which RNA for TCR libraries was isolated. These data were likewise used in another study, on T cells expressing NK-cell markers. Taken from the second paper: Three sorted T-cell subsets (CD3+CD56+NKG2C+, CD3+CD56+NKG2C- and CD3+CD56-NKG2C+) from fewer than 10 donors had their TCR beta-chain repertoires profiled. Among the eight sequenced donors, only one was HCMV-seronegative, while the other seven were HCMV-seropositive. In several experiments an anti-gammadeltaTCR antibody was added to restrict sorting to alphabetaTCR-expressing T cells. In several donors, the dominant CD3+CD56+NKG2C+ clonotypes were found to rank among the top 10 CD8+ clonotypes and to make up about 1.0-8% of CD8+ T cells. Those dominant clonotypes were again the most abundant among CD3+CD56-NKG2C+ cells in four donors, at roughly 28.3-65%. It remained unclear whether the expanded NKG2C-expressing T cell clones were specific for HCMV antigens. All eight donors whose samples were sequenced were randomly selected healthy volunteers, three of them men and five women. To determine HCMV serostatus, a commercial ELISA kit was used to detect HCMV-specific IgG in serum. For several donors, bulk peripheral blood T-cell repertoires were also sequenced from unsorted PBMC. Reads were demultiplexed and grouped by UMI with MIGEC, and clonotypes were assembled and quantified with MiTCR. Only TCR cDNA sequences supported by at least two reads were kept to exclude erroneous sequences. The tcR package was used for downstream repertoire analysis, and clonotypes were matched across fractions by CDR3 nucleotide sequence plus V segment. VDJmatch was used to annotate antigen specificity against VDJdb, with one amino acid substitution in CDR3 permitted.

The sequencing sample was made of PBMCs. The TCR comes from a woman between 18 and 30 years old in good health.

CDR3 region: CASRGLAATSSYNEQFF. The nucleotide sequence is given as TGTGCCAGCAGGGGACTAGCAGCTACGAGCTCCTACAATGAGCAGTTCTTC. This chain is built from TRBV2 and TRBJ2-1, with 9 bases in between that match TRBD2. CDR1 and CDR2, looked up from the germline V gene, are SNHLY and FYNNEI. Reading from cysteine to phenylalanine, the CDR3 counts 17 amino acids. Of the read, only the CDR3 DNA is kept; its 51 bases are in frame from base 1. Trimming accounts for 6 bases at V and 0 bases at J, while the number of junction bases matched to no gene is 9.